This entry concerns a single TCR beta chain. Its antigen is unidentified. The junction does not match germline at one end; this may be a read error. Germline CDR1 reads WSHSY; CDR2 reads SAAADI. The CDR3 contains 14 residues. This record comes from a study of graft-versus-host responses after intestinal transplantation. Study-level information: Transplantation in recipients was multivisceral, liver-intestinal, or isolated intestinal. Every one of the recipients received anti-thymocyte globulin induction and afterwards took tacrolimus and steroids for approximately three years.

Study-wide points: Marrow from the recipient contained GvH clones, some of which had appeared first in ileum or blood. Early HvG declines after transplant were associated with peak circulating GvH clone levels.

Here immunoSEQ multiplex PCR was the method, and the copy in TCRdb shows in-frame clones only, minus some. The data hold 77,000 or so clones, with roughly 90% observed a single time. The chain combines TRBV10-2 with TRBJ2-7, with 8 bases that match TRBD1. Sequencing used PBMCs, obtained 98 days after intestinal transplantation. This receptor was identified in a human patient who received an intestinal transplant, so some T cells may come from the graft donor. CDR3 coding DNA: TGCGCCAGCAGTGAGTCGATAGGAGGGACAGGCACCTTCTTC. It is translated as CASSESIGGTGTFF.